The clone carrying this TCR beta chain appeared a single time. V lost 7 bases, J lost 7 bases, and 23 bases lay in between. Germline loops: CDR1 MNHEY, CDR2 SVGAGI. The CDR3 covers 15 residues. This sample is part of a study of shared clonotypes between healthy human individuals. Some clones are missing from TCRdb's copy, which holds only in-frame ones; the method was immunoSEQ multiplex PCR. Of around 690,000 clones listed, 90% are singletons. This sequence was found in a young man in good health. Some clones in this sample may be carry-over from other donors' samples. This rearrangement joins TRBV6-5 to TRBJ2-7; the D gene could be TRBD1 or TRBD2 (7 bases each). The sequenced sample consisted of memory CD8+ T cells from PBMCs. The sample's subset: CD45RO+ cells pooled with CCR7-negative TemRA cells. The CDR3 here is CASKETGRVRGEQYF. In DNA form, the CDR3 reads TGTGCCAGCAAAGAGACAGGGAGGGTCAGGGGAGAGCAGTACTTC.